Listed here are 12 T cell receptor beta chains from one sample, sequenced in a study of vaccination and CD4 T cells after COVID-19. The Oncomine TCR Beta short-read assay was what sequenced the DNA obtained from cultured CD4+ T cells. TCRdb analysed the PCR reads with MiXCR anew, one entry per CDR3 protein. The data contain more than 10,000 distinct CDR3 sequences, 73% of them singletons. These receptors lack a known antigen. Treatment defined: approximately nine-day PBMC culture with coronavirus spike peptide pools or control peptides (ViraFEST assay). Sequencing used CD4+ T cells from blood, cultured in vitro. Every receptor here comes from a human donor who had recovered from COVID-19.

The chain joins TRBV6-1 to TRBJ2-1, with D hard to call. Trimming removed 6 bases at V and 0 bases at J, with 12 bases between. CDR1 MNHNS and CDR2 SASEGT come from the germline V gene. CDR3 length equals 15 residues. The CDR3 spells CASSPDRSSYNEQFF. The CDR3 DNA is TGTGCCAGCAGCCCAGACCGAAGCTCCTACAATGAGCAGTTCTTC.

This rearrangement joins TRBV11-3 to TRBJ2-2; D call uncertain. The ends were cut back, 1 base at V and 6 bases at J, with 6 bases in the middle. Germline values: CDR1 SGHNT, CDR2 YENEEA. The CDR3 contains 13 residues. DNA of the CDR3: TGTGCCAGCAGCTTAGGCGGTTCCGGGGAGCTGTTTTTT. This sequence encodes CASSLGGSGELFF.

The genes are TRBV7-9 and TRBJ1-5, with a possible D match to TRBD1 (5 bases). Trimming pared 0 bases from V and 5 bases from J, leaving 8 bases between. Germline V gene sequence: CDR1 SEHNR, CDR2 FQNEAQ (reference sequence). This CDR3 has 14 amino acids. This chain's CDR3 is CASSLAGADQPQHF. In DNA, the CDR3 is TGTGCCAGCAGCTTAGCAGGGGCCGATCAGCCCCAGCATTTT.

By sample fraction, this clonotype is medium-sized. The J gene is TRBJ2-7, the V gene TRBV28; D assignment may be TRBD1 or TRBD2 (5 bases each). V gave up 5 bases and J gave up 7 bases, with 21 bases separating them. Germline-derived CDR1 and CDR2 are MDHEN and SYDVKM. This CDR3 is 15 amino acids long. The CDR3 DNA reads as TGTGCCAGCAGTAGAGATGGGACGGCCCTACGTGAGCAGTACTTC. Translating it yields CASSRDGTALREQYF.

The chain joins TRBV6-1 to TRBJ1-5; TRBD1 might be the D (6 bases). V was cut by 6 bases and J by 4 bases, with 22 bases left in between. Germline V gene lookup returns CDR1 MNHNS and CDR2 SASEGT. CDR3 size: 17 residues. The CDR3 DNA reads as TGTGCCAGCAGCGCCCCGAAGGGGCAGGGGCGGAATCAGCCCCAGCATTTT. Encoded protein: CASSAPKGQGRNQPQHF.

This clonotype was detected only a few times. V and J are TRBV2 and TRBJ2-5; 11 positions agree with TRBD2. There are 15 residues in the CDR3. The V gene's germline CDR1 is SNHLY and CDR2 FYNNEI. The V and J ends lost 7 bases and 7 bases, in that order; junction bases with no gene match: 11. The CDR3 sequence: CASIVGLAVAGTQYF. The CDR3 DNA sequence: TGTGCCAGCATCGTGGGACTAGCGGTTGCAGGGACCCAGTACTTC.

The chain combines TRBV7-8 with TRBJ2-7, with 9 bases fitting TRBD1. The CDR3 sequence is 15 residues long. V lost 6 bases and J lost 0; bases outside the gene matches: 6. Germline assignment: CDR1 SGHVS and CDR2 FQNEAQ. CDR3 loop: CASRRGQGLSYEQYF. The CDR3, as DNA: TGTGCCAGCAGACGGGGACAGGGACTCTCCTACGAGCAGTACTTC.

The chain has TRBV20-1 and TRBJ1-5; D uncertain. CDR1 and CDR2 (germline): DFQATT, SNEGSKA (reference sequence). V lost 3 bases and J 0 bases, leaving 6 bases between the germline ends. The CDR3 has 13 residues. CDR3 sequence reads: CSASRDSNQPQHF. CDR3 DNA sequence: TGCAGTGCTAGTAGGGATAGCAATCAGCCCCAGCATTTT.

Here the CDR3 DNA reads TGTGCCAGCAGCCCGCCGGGGGACCGGGCTACTTCACCCCTCCACTTT. Its protein product is CASSPPGDRATSPLHF. The rearrangement uses TRBV4-2 and TRBJ1-6; D may be TRBD1 (5 bases). Per germline, CDR1 LGHNA and CDR2 YNFKEQ. Trimming left V 4 bases short and J 9 bases short, with 19 bases between. The CDR3 is made up of 16 amino acids.

The chain combines TRBV12-3 or TRBV12-4 with TRBJ2-1, with a weak D call TRBD2 (6 bases). The CDR3 has 15 amino acids. V dropped 6 bases and J dropped 8 bases, with 20 bases sitting between them. The CDR3 spells CASSPNRDSSDEQFF. For the CDR3, the DNA is TGTGCCAGCAGCCCTAACCGGGACTCGTCCGATGAGCAGTTCTTC.

V and J are TRBV18 and TRBJ1-1; TRBD1 aligns across 12 bases. The CDR3 has 17 amino acids. CDR1 and CDR2 from the germline V gene are KGHSH and LQKENI. The junction had 10 bases not matched to a gene; V was cut back by 4 bases and J by 4 bases. The CDR3 nucleotides are TGTGCCAGCTCACAATGGGACAGGGGGCAGGTTGGCACTGAAGCTTTCTTT. Translation: CASSQWDRGQVGTEAFF.

V is TRBV4-1 and J is TRBJ2-2; a weak D match, TRBD2 (6 bases). This CDR3 contains 16 residues. V gave up 4 bases and J gave up 1 base, with 13 bases separating them. Germline CDR1 reads MGHRA; CDR2 reads YSYEKL. The CDR3: CASSLIGGRNTGELFF. The CDR3 DNA sequence: TGCGCCAGCAGCCTGATCGGGGGAAGGAACACCGGGGAGCTGTTTTTT.